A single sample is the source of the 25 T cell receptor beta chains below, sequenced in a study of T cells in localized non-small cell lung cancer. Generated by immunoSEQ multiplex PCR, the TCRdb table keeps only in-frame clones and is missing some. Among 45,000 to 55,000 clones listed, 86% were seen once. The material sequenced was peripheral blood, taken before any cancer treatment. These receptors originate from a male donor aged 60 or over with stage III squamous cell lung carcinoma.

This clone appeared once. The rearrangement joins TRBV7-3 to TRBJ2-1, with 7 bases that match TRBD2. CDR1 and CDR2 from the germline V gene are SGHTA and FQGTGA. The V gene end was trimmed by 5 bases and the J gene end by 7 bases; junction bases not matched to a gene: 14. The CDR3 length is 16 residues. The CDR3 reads CASSGLGRGSRNEQFF. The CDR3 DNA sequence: TGTGCCAGCAGCGGTTTGGGGCGGGGGTCGAGGAATGAGCAGTTCTTC.

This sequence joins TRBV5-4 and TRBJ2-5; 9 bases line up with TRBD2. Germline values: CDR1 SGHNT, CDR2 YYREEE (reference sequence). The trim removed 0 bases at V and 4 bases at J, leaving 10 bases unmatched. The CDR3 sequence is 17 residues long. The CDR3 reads CASSLGPRAGGRETQYF. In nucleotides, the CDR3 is TGTGCCAGCAGCTTGGGGCCCCGGGCGGGGGGGCGAGAGACCCAGTACTTC.

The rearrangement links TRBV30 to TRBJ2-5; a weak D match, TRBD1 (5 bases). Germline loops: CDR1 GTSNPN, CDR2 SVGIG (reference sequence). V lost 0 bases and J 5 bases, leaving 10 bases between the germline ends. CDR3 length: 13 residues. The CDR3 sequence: CAWSVGDRETQYF. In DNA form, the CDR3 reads TGTGCCTGGAGTGTAGGGGATCGGGAGACCCAGTACTTC.

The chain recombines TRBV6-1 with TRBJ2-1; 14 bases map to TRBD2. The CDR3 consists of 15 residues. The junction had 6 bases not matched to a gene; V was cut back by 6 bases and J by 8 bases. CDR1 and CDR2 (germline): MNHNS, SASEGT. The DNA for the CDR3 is TGTGCCAGCAGCGCCGGGACTAGCGGGAGCCATGAGCAGTTCTTC. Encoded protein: CASSAGTSGSHEQFF.

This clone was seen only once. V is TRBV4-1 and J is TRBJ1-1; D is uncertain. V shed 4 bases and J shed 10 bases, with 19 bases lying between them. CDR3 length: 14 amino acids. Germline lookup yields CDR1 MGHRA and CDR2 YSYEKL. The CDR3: CASSLSFRAYTAFF. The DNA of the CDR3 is TGCGCCAGCAGCCTATCCTTTAGGGCTTATACAGCTTTCTTT.

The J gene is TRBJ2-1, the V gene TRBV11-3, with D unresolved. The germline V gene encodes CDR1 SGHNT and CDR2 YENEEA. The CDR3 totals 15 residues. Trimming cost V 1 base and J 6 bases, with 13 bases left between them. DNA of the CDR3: TGTGCCAGCAGCTTAGGGCCCCCACCGGCCAATGAGCAGTTCTTC. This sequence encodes CASSLGPPPANEQFF.

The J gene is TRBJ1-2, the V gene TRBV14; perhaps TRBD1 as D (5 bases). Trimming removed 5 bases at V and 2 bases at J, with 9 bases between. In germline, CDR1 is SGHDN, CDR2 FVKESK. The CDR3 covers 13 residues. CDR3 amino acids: CASSGQGNYGYTF. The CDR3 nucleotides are TGTGCCAGCAGCGGGCAGGGAAACTATGGCTACACCTTC. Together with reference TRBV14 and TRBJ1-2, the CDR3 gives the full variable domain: EAGVTQFPSHSVIEKGQTVTLRCDPISGHDNLYWYRRVMGKEIKFLLHFVKESKQDESGMPNNRFLAERTGGTYSTLKVQPAELEDSGVYFCASSGQGNYGYTFGSGTRLTVV.

CDR3 amino acids: CASSRAHNYGYTF. The CDR3 nucleotides read TGTGCCAGCAGTCGGGCCCACAACTATGGCTACACCTTC. The chain couples TRBV6-5 to TRBJ1-2; D gene unclear. From germline, CDR1 is MNHEY and CDR2 SVGAGI. CDR3 size: 13 residues. V dropped 5 bases and J dropped 2 bases, with 9 bases sitting between them.

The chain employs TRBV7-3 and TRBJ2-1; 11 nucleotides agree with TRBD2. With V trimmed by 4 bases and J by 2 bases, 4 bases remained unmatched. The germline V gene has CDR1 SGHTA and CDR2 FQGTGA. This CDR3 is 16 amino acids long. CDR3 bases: TGTGCCAGCAGCTCCCTAGCGGGGGGTGCCTACAATGAGCAGTTCTTC. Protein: CASSSLAGGAYNEQFF.

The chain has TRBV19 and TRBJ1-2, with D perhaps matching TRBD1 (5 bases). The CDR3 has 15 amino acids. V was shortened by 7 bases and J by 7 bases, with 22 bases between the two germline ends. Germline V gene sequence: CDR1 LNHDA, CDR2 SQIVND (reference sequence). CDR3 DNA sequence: TGTGCCAGTAAGACGGACGGGGGACGTTTGGGTGGCTACACCTTC. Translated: CASKTDGGRLGGYTF.

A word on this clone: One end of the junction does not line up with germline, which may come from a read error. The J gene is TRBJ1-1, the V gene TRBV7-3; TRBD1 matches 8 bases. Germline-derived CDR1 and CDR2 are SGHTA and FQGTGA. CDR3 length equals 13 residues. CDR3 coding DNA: TGTGCCAGCAGCGTAACAGGGGGCACTGAAGCTTTCTTT. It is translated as CASSVTGGTEAFF. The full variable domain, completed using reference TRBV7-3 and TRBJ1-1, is GAGVSQTPSNKVTEKGKYVELRCDPISGHTALYWYRQSLGQGPEFLIYFQGTGAADDSGLPNDRFFAVRPEGSVSTLKIQRTERGDSAVYLCASSVTGGTEAFFGQGTRLTVV.

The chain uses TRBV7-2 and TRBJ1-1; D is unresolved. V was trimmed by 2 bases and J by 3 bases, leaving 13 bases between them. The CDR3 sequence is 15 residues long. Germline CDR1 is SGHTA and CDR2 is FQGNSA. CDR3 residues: CASSLSGNGDTEAFF. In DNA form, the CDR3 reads TGTGCCAGCAGCTTATCGGGGAACGGGGACACTGAAGCTTTCTTT.

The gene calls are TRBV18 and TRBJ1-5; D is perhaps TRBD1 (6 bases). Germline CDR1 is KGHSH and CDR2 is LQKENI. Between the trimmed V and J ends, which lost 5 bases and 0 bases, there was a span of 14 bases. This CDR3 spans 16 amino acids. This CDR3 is CASSAGTPASNQPQHF. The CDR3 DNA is TGTGCCAGCTCAGCTGGGACACCAGCTAGCAATCAGCCCCAGCATTTT.

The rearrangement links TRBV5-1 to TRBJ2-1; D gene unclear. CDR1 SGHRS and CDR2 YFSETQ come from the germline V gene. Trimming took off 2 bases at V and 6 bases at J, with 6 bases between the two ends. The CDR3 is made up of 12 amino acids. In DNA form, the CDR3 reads TGCGCCAGCAGCTTAGAAGGCAATGAGCAGTTCTTC. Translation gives CASSLEGNEQFF.

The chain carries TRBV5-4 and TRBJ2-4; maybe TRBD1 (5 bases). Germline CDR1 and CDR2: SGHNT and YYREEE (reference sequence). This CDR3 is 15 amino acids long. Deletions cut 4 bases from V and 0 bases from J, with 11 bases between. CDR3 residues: CASSSTREAKNIQYF. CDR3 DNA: TGTGCCAGCAGCAGCACCAGGGAAGCCAAAAACATTCAGTACTTC.

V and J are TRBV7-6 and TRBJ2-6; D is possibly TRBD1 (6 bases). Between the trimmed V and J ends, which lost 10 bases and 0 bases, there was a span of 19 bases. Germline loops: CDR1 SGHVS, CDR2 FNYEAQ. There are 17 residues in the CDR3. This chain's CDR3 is CATGDDRWNSGANVLTF. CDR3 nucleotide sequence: TGTGCCACCGGAGACGACAGGTGGAACTCTGGGGCCAACGTCCTGACTTTC.

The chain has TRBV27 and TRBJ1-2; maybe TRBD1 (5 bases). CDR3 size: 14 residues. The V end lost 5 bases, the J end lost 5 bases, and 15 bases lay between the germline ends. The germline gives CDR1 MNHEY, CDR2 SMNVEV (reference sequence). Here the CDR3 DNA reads TGTGCCAGCAGTCCCCCGGGGGGGGTATATGGCTACACCTTC. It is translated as CASSPPGGVYGYTF.

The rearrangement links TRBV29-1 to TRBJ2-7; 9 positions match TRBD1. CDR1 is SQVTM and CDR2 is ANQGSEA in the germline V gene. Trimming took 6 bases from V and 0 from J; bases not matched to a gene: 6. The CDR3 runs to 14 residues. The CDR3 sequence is CSVRGQGNSYEQYF. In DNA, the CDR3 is TGCAGCGTCAGAGGACAGGGGAACTCCTACGAGCAGTACTTC.

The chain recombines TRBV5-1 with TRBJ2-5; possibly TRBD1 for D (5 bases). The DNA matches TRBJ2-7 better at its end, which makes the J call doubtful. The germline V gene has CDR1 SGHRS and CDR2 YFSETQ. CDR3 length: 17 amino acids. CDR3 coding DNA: TGCGCCAGCAGCTTGGAGGTTTCCACCAGGGTCCCCTACGAGCAGTACTTC. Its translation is CASSLEVSTRVPYEQYF.

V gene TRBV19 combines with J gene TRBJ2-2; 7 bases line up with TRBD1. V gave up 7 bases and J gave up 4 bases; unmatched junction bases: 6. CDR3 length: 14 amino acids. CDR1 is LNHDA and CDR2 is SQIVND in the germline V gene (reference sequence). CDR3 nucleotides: TGTGCCAGTATACAGGGGTCTGGCACCGGGGAGCTGTTTTTT. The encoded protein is CASIQGSGTGELFF. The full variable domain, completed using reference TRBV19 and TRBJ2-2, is DGGITQSPKYLFRKEGQNVTLSCEQNLNHDAMYWYRQDPGQGLRLIYYSQIVNDFQKGDIAEGYSVSREKKESFPLTVTSAQKNPTAFYLCASIQGSGTGELFFGEGSRLTVL.

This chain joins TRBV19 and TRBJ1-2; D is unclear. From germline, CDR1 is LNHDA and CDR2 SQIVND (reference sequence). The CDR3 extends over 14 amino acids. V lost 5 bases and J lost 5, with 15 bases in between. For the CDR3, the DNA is TGTGCCAGTAGTCCCCCCGGGTCCATATATGGCTACACCTTC. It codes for CASSPPGSIYGYTF.

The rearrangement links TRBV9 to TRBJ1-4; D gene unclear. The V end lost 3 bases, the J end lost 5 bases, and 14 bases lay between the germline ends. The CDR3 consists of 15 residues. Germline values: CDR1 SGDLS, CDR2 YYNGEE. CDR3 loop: CASSATGVGNEKLFF. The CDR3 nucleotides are TGTGCCAGCAGCGCTACCGGGGTGGGAAATGAAAAACTGTTTTTT.

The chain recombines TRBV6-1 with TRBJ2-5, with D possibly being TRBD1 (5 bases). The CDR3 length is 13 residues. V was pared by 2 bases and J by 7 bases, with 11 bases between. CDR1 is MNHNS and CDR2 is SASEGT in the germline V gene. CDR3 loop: CASSESGIPTQYF. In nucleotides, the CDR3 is TGTGCCAGCAGTGAATCAGGGATACCGACCCAGTACTTC.

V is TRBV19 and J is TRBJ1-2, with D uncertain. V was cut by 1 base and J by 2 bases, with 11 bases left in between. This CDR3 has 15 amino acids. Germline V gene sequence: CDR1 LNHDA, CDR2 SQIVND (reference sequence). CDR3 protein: CASSIGPAVNYGYTF. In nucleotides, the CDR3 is TGTGCCAGTAGTATAGGGCCGGCCGTAAACTATGGCTACACCTTC.

CDR3 region: CASSAGTAGGYTF. The CDR3 nucleotides read TGTGCCAGCAGCGCGGGGACAGCGGGTGGCTACACCTTC. The V gene is TRBV7-2, the J gene TRBJ1-2, with 7 bases fitting TRBD1. Per the germline V gene, CDR1 is SGHTA and CDR2 is FQGNSA. The CDR3 length is 13 residues. After removal of 5 bases from V and 7 bases from J, the junction contained 7 bases not matched to a gene. Using reference TRBV7-2 and TRBJ1-2 for the parts outside the CDR3, the full variable domain is GAGVSQSPSNKVTEKGKDVELRCDPISGHTALYWYRQSLGQGLEFLIYFQGNSAPDKSGLPSDRFSAERTGGSVSTLTIQRTQQEDSAVYLCASSAGTAGGYTFGSGTRLTVV.